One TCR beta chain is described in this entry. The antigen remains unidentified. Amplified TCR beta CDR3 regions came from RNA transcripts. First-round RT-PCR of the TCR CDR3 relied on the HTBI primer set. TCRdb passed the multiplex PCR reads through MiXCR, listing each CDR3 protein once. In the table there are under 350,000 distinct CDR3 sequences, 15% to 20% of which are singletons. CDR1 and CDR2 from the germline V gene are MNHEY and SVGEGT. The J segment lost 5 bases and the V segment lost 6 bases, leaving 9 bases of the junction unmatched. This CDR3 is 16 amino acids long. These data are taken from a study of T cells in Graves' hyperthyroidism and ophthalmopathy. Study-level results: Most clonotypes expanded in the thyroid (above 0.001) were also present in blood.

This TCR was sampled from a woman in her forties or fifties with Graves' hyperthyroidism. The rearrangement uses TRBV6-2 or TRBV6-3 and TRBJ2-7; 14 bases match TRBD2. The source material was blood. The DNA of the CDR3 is TGTGCCAGCAGCCGCAGGACTAGCGGGAGGATAAACGAGCAGTACTTC. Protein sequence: CASSRRTSGRINEQYF.